These 11 T cell receptor beta chains were sequenced from one sample in a study of blood T cells in healthy people across ages. Primed by a sample-barcoded 5' primer and a J-beta primer mix, a second PCR proceeded for 7 to 11 cycles. TCRdb independently ran MiXCR on the 5' RACE reads; one entry per CDR3 protein. The repertoire consists of some 1.5 million distinct CDR3 sequences, with roughly 30% occurring once and the leading ten covering over 7%. The source material was blood. These TCRs come from a woman younger than 45 in good health.

The gene calls are TRBV6-2 or TRBV6-3 and TRBJ2-1; D possibly corresponds to TRBD2 (6 bases). In germline, CDR1 is MNHEY, CDR2 SVGEGT. With 2 bases removed from V and 10 bases from J, the gap between germline ends came to 18 bases. CDR3 length equals 15 residues. The CDR3 DNA sequence: TGTGCCAGCAGTTACCCAACGACGGGAGTCGTGGAGCAGTTCTTC. This sequence encodes CASSYPTTGVVEQFF.

This chain uses TRBV14 with TRBJ1-1, with D maybe TRBD1 (5 bases). Germline-derived CDR1 and CDR2 are SGHDN and FVKESK. The germline V and J ends were trimmed by 1 base and 2 bases, with 11 bases remaining between them. This CDR3 contains 15 residues. CDR3 loop: CASSQAGRINTEAFF. The CDR3 nucleotides read TGTGCCAGCAGCCAAGCGGGACGGATAAACACTGAAGCTTTCTTT.

This clonotype was detected only a few times. The chain carries TRBV6-6 and TRBJ2-5; 12 bases line up with TRBD1. The CDR3 consists of 15 residues. From germline, CDR1 is MNHNY and CDR2 SVGAGI (reference sequence). V lost 4 bases to trimming and J lost 5 bases; unmatched junction nucleotides: 5. The CDR3 region has the DNA TGTGCCAGCAGTTCTCCGGGACAGGGGGCCGAGACCCAGTACTTC. Its protein product is CASSSPGQGAETQYF.

This clonotype appeared a single time. A read error may explain this, as a much larger clone is one base away. The CDR3 sequence: CTSSQPRDKGHEQYF. CDR3 sequence (DNA): TGCACCAGCAGCCAGCCACGGGACAAGGGACACGAGCAGTACTTC. The chain has TRBV4-1 and TRBJ2-7; possibly TRBD1 for D (6 bases). Germline V gene sequence: CDR1 MGHRA, CDR2 YSYEKL. CDR3 length: 15 residues.

A note on this clonotype: The junction does not match germline at one end; this may be a read error. The chain employs TRBV12-3 or TRBV12-4 and TRBJ2-3; D perhaps matches TRBD2 (7 bases). The CDR3 covers 16 residues. CDR3 region: CASSLGLGGGTDAQYF. The DNA of the CDR3 is TGTGCCAGCAGTTTAGGGCTAGGGGGGGGCACAGATGCGCAGTATTTT.

As concerns this clonotype: Sequence at one end of the junction differs from germline and may be a read error. This chain uses TRBV6-5 with TRBJ2-7, with 8 bases that match TRBD1. Germline CDR1 reads MNHEY; CDR2 reads SVGAGI. This CDR3 has 13 amino acids. CDR3 protein: CAGRNRGAYEQYF. CDR3 bases: TGTGCCGGCAGGAACAGGGGGGCCTACGAGCAGTACTTC.

This chain connects TRBV7-9 to TRBJ2-1; 7 bases agree with TRBD2. The CDR3 loop spans 14 amino acids. Germline values: CDR1 SEHNR, CDR2 FQNEAQ (reference sequence). V trimming: 8 bases; J trimming: 8 bases; junction bases outside the gene matches: 12. The CDR3 nucleotides are TGTGCCAGCCTACTGGCGCCAGGGAGGGATGAGCAGTTCTTC. It is translated as CASLLAPGRDEQFF. The whole variable domain, remainder taken from reference TRBV7-9 and TRBJ2-1, is DTGVSQNPRHKITKRGQNVTFRCDPISEHNRLYWYRQTLGQGPEFLTYFQNEAQLEKSRLLSDRFSAERPKGSFSTLEIQRTEQGDSAMYLCASLLAPGRDEQFFGPGTRLTVL.

This clonotype was detected ten times or more. The J gene is TRBJ2-6, the V gene TRBV27; D unresolved. Deletions cut 4 bases from V and 0 bases from J, with 7 bases between. CDR3 length: 15 residues. Germline CDR1 is MNHEY and CDR2 is SMNVEV (reference sequence). The CDR3, as DNA: TGTGCCAGCAGTTCGGTGTCCTCTGGGGCCAACGTCCTGACTTTC. It is translated as CASSSVSSGANVLTF.

This clonotype was observed a handful of times. The junction departs from the called germline gene at one end, perhaps through a read error. CDR3 sequence: CASSEAGINEKLFF. For the CDR3, the DNA is TGTGCCAGCAGCGAAGCGGGCATTAATGAAAAACTGTTTTTT. V is TRBV6-1 and J is TRBJ1-4, with D hard to call. The CDR3 extends over 14 amino acids. Germline CDR1 and CDR2: MNHNS and SASEGT.

A few counts support this clonotype. The V and J genes are TRBV6-2 or TRBV6-3 and TRBJ2-5; D unclear. Gene TRBJ2-7 matches the end of the DNA better, so the J call may be wrong. Germline lookup yields CDR1 MNHEY and CDR2 SVGEGT. The CDR3 sequence is 15 residues long. The CDR3 reads CASITRRGESREQYF. For the CDR3, the DNA is TGTGCCAGCATTACCAGACGCGGAGAGTCCCGCGAGCAGTACTTC.

The V call is TRBV20-1, the J call TRBJ1-3; TRBD1 is a possible D gene (5 bases). The V gene lost 1 base and the J gene lost 9 bases, with 16 bases spanning the gap. The CDR3 runs to 14 residues. In germline, CDR1 is DFQATT, CDR2 SNEGSKA (reference sequence). The CDR3 nucleotides read TGCAGTGCTAGAGGAGCAGGGCGAATTGGCACCATATATTTT. Translation gives CSARGAGRIGTIYF.